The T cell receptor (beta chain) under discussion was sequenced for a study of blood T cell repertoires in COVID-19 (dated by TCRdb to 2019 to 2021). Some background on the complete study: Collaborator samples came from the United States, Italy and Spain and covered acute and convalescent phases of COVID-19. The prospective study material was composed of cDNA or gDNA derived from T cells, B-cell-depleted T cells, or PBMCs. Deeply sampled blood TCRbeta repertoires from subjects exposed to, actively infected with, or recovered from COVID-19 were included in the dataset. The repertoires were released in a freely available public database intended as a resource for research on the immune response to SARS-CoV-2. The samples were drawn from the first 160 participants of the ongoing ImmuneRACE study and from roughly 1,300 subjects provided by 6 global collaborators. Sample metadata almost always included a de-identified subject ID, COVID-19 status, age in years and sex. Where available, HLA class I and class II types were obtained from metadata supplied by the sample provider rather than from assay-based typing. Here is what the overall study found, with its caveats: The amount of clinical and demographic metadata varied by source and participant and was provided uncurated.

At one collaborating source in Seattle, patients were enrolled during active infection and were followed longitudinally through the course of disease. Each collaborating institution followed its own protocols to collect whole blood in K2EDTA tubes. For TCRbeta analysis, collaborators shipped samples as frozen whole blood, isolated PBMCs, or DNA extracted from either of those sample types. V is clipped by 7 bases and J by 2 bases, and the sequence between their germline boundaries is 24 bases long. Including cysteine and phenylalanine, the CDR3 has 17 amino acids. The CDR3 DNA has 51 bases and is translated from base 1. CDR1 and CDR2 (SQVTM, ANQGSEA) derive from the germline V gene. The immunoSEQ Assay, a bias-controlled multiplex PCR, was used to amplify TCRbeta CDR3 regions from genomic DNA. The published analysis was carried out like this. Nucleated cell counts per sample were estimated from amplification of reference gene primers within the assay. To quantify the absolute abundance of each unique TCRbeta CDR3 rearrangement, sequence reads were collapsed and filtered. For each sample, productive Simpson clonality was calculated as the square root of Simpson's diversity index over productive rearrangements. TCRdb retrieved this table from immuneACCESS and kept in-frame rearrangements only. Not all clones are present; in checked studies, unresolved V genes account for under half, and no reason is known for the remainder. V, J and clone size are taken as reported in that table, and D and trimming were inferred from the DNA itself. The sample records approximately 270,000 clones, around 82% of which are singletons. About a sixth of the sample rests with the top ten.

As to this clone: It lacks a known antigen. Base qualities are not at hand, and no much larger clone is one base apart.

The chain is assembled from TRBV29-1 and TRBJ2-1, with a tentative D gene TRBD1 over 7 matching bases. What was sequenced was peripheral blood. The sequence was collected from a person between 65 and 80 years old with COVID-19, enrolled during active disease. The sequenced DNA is TGCAGCGGATGGCAGGGGGGCAATCACTTCGCCTACAATGAGCAGTTCTTC. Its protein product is CSGWQGGNHFAYNEQFF.